One sample yielded the 32 T cell receptor beta chains listed below, sequenced in a study of CD8+CD57+ T cells in acquired aplastic anemia. Genomic DNA served as template for TCR beta VDJ and CDR3 profiling. One entry per CDR3 protein, called by TCRdb with MiXCR from the reads. This table has roughly 300,000 distinct CDR3 sequences, around three fifths appearing once. The specimen sequenced was sorted CD4+, CD8+, or CD8+CD57+ T cells (not recorded which) from PBMCs. The receptors come from a human donor with severe aplastic anemia or a healthy control (not recorded which).

This clonotype was seen at least ten times. The chain has TRBV7-2 and TRBJ2-1; a possible D gene is TRBD1 (6 bases). CDR3 length: 14 residues. From germline, CDR1 is SGHTA and CDR2 FQGNSA. Trimming left V 5 bases short and J 6 bases short, with 14 bases between. The CDR3 loop is CASSPTWGRNEQFF. CDR3 coding DNA: TGTGCCAGCAGCCCTACCTGGGGGCGCAATGAGCAGTTCTTC.

This clonotype was observed many times. The chain employs TRBV5-1 and TRBJ1-6; D is unclear. CDR3 length: 15 residues. V shed 5 bases and J shed 0 bases, with 9 bases lying between them. Germline V gene lookup returns CDR1 SGHRS and CDR2 YFSETQ. Written as DNA, the CDR3 is TGCGCCAGCAGGGAGATCAGCTCCTATAATTCACCCCTCCACTTT. Translation gives CASREISSYNSPLHF.

CDR3 amino acids: CAIRVGGNEQFF. DNA of the CDR3: TGTGCCATCAGAGTCGGAGGGAATGAGCAGTTCTTC. V is TRBV9 and J is TRBJ2-1, with D maybe TRBD2 (6 bases). This CDR3 is 12 amino acids long. V was clipped by 9 bases and J by 7 bases, with 14 bases between them. Germline CDR1 reads SGDLS; CDR2 reads YYNGEE.

This clonotype was picked up a small number of times. The rearrangement joins TRBV7-2 to TRBJ2-5; 12 nucleotides agree with TRBD2. V gave up 1 base and J gave up 5 bases; unmatched junction bases: 11. This CDR3 contains 18 residues. CDR1 and CDR2 (germline): SGHTA, FQGNSA. CDR3 in DNA: TGTGCCAGCAGCTTAGGTCGTCGACTAGCGGGGGCCTGGGAGACCCAGTACTTC. Its translation: CASSLGRRLAGAWETQYF.

This clonotype came up a few times. The chain couples TRBV11-2 to TRBJ2-7; 11 nucleotides agree with TRBD2. From germline, CDR1 is SGHAT and CDR2 FQNNGV. The trim removed 0 bases at V and 6 bases at J, leaving 10 bases unmatched. The CDR3 runs 17 residues. The CDR3 nucleotides read TGTGCCAGCAGCTTAGAGTCTATAGCGGGGGGGCGTTTCGAGCAGTACTTC. The encoded protein is CASSLESIAGGRFEQYF.

The rearrangement uses TRBV19 and TRBJ1-2; the D gene is possibly TRBD1 (5 bases). Germline lookup yields CDR1 LNHDA and CDR2 SQIVND (reference sequence). The CDR3 sequence is 14 residues long. V gave up 8 bases and J gave up 4 bases, with 17 bases separating them. The CDR3: CASGMLGGGYGYTF. CDR3 nucleotides: TGTGCCAGTGGCATGTTGGGGGGAGGCTATGGCTACACCTTC.

In its sample, this clonotype was seen a few times. This sequence joins TRBV28 and TRBJ2-3; no reliable D call. CDR3 length: 12 amino acids. The germline V gene has CDR1 MDHEN and CDR2 SYDVKM. Trimming took 6 bases from V and 4 from J, leaving 8 bases between them. CDR3 protein: CASRGQSDTQYF. In DNA, the CDR3 is TGTGCCAGCAGGGGTCAGTCAGATACGCAGTATTTT.

The CDR3 nucleotides are TGTGCCAGCAGCTTGGCCGGCCACACCTTC. Translated: CASSLAGHTF. This rearrangement joins TRBV7-8 to TRBJ1-2; D remains ambiguous. Trimming took 3 bases from V and 12 from J, leaving 8 bases between them. This CDR3 spans 10 amino acids. The germline gives CDR1 SGHVS, CDR2 FQNEAQ.

The chain employs TRBV7-9 and TRBJ1-1; possibly TRBD1 for D (5 bases). CDR3 length: 13 amino acids. Germline loops: CDR1 SEHNR, CDR2 FQNEAQ (reference sequence). The V end lost 4 bases, the J end lost 14 bases, and 20 bases lay between the germline ends. The CDR3 DNA reads as TGTGCCAGCAGCTCCGTTAGGGGAAATGAGCAGTTCTTT. The encoded protein is CASSSVRGNEQFF.

This chain uses TRBV7-6 with TRBJ2-7; 12 bases agree with TRBD2. The CDR3 loop spans 16 amino acids. The V segment lost 1 base and the J segment 1 base; nucleotides outside the gene matches: 2. Germline-derived CDR1 and CDR2 are SGHVS and FNYEAQ. CDR3 DNA sequence: TGTGCCAGCAGCTTAGGTACTAGCGGGGGGTCCTACGAGCAGTACTTC. Protein sequence: CASSLGTSGGSYEQYF.

V and J are TRBV7-9 and TRBJ2-2; 10 bases are shared with TRBD2. Germline values: CDR1 SEHNR, CDR2 FQNEAQ (reference sequence). With V trimmed by 5 bases and J by 6 bases, 18 bases remained unmatched. The CDR3 consists of 19 residues. CDR3 in DNA: TGTGCCAGCAGCCCCCCCGGACTAGCGGCAGACAAGCCCCCCGGGGAGCTGTTTTTT. Translating gives CASSPPGLAADKPPGELFF.

The chain employs TRBV7-9 and TRBJ2-2; D gene uncertain. The CDR3 runs to 13 residues. CDR1 is SEHNR and CDR2 is FQNEAQ in the germline V gene (reference sequence). Trimming removed 5 bases from V and 7 bases from J, with 11 bases in between. The CDR3 DNA follows: TGTGCCAGCAGCCCAGATCAAGGCGGGGAGCTGTTTTTT. Its translation is CASSPDQGGELFF.

The rearrangement joins TRBV4-3 to TRBJ2-2, with 8 bases matching TRBD2. CDR1 and CDR2 from the germline V gene are LGHNA and YSLEER. The CDR3 consists of 16 residues. The J segment lost 5 bases and the V segment lost 0 bases, leaving 5 bases of the junction unmatched. The CDR3 region has the DNA TGCGCCAGCAGCCAAGATCAAGCGGGGGAAACCGGGGAGCTGTTTTTT. It yields the protein CASSQDQAGETGELFF.

This clonotype was picked up a small number of times. The chain joins TRBV7-9 to TRBJ2-5; 10 nucleotides agree with TRBD1. The CDR3 has 14 amino acids. The V and J ends lost 4 bases and 3 bases, in that order; junction bases with no gene match: 2. Germline V lookup: CDR1 SEHNR, CDR2 FQNEAQ (reference sequence). DNA for the CDR3: TGTGCCAGCAGCTCGGGGACAGGGGAAGAGACCCAGTACTTC. It translates to CASSSGTGEETQYF.

This clonotype was counted ten times or more. Here the CDR3 DNA reads TGTGCCAGCAGCTTACAGGCCACCTACAATGAGCAGTTCTTC. The encoded protein is CASSLQATYNEQFF. J is TRBJ2-1 and V is TRBV7-3; D gene ambiguous. Trimming removed 2 bases from V and 2 bases from J, with 7 bases in between. The CDR3 totals 14 residues. Germline CDR1 SGHTA, CDR2 FQGTGA.

This chain connects TRBV29-1 to TRBJ2-1; 8 bases align to TRBD1. Trimming took 3 bases from V and 8 from J; bases not matched to a gene: 6. The CDR3 runs to 13 residues. Per germline, CDR1 SQVTM and CDR2 ANQGSEA. CDR3 bases: TGCAGCGTTGACAGACAGGGGATCGATGAGCAGTTCTTC. Protein: CSVDRQGIDEQFF.

J is TRBJ2-5 and V is TRBV7-9; 10 positions match TRBD2. CDR3 length equals 15 residues. V dropped 5 bases and J dropped 4; count of bases not matched to a gene: 7. From germline, CDR1 is SEHNR and CDR2 FQNEAQ (reference sequence). The CDR3 nucleotides are TGTGCCAGCAGCGCGCCGGGACTAGCGAGAGAGACCCAGTACTTC. Translation gives CASSAPGLARETQYF.

Concerning this clonotype: Because the CDR3 is missing its conserved closing phenylalanine or tryptophan, this is likely a read error. The chain joins TRBV5-1 to TRBJ2-3, with 10 bases identical to TRBD2. The CDR3 is 15 residues long. Losses at the gene ends were 2 bases for V and 9 bases for J; bases not matched to a gene: 9. Germline assignment: CDR1 SGHRS and CDR2 YFSETQ. The CDR3 spells CASSLRGTSVDTQYS. DNA for the CDR3: TGCGCCAGCAGCTTACGCGGGACTAGCGTAGACACGCAGTATTCT.

The chain links TRBV7-2 to TRBJ1-1, with 10 bases that match TRBD1. Germline V gives CDR1 SGHTA, CDR2 FQGNSA. The CDR3 runs 18 residues. V lost 2 bases, J lost 6 bases, and 15 bases stayed unmatched. CDR3 loop: CASSLTPVLAGTGAEAFF. The CDR3 coding sequence is TGTGCCAGCAGCTTAACTCCCGTTCTAGCGGGGACAGGGGCTGAAGCTTTCTTT.

This clonotype has ten or more counts. The chain is built from TRBV7-3 and TRBJ2-1; 13 nucleotides line up with TRBD2. This CDR3 is built from 17 residues. The V gene end was trimmed by 5 bases and the J gene end by 10 bases; junction bases not matched to a gene: 14. The germline V gene has CDR1 SGHTA and CDR2 FQGTGA. This chain's CDR3 is CASSVGTSGVRAPEQFF. Written as DNA, the CDR3 is TGTGCCAGCAGCGTTGGGACTAGCGGGGTACGGGCCCCCGAGCAGTTCTTC.

This clonotype has at least ten counts. The CDR3, as DNA: TGTGCCAGCAGCTCATTACAGGGTACAGCTTTCTTT. Residues: CASSSLQGTAFF. The rearrangement links TRBV12-3 or TRBV12-4 to TRBJ1-1, with D possibly matching TRBD1 (6 bases). The CDR3 extends over 12 amino acids. Trimming removed 6 bases at V and 10 bases at J, with 15 bases between.

CDR3: CASSESTGEAFF. CDR3 in DNA: TGCGCCAGCAGTGAATCTACGGGTGAAGCTTTCTTT. The chain is built from TRBV10-1 and TRBJ1-1; D call uncertain. The V gene's germline CDR1 is WNHNN and CDR2 SYGVQD (reference sequence). The CDR3 runs 12 residues. Trimming cost V 3 bases and J 7 bases, with 9 bases left between them.

This chain links TRBV7-3 with TRBJ1-1; 7 bases match TRBD1. Germline CDR1 reads SGHTA; CDR2 reads FQGTGA. The ends lost 4 bases at V and 3 bases at J; junction bases unmatched: 5. This CDR3 is 14 amino acids long. CDR3 protein: CASSSQGGDTEAFF. The CDR3 DNA sequence: TGTGCCAGCAGCTCCCAGGGGGGTGACACTGAAGCTTTCTTT. Together with reference TRBV7-3 and TRBJ1-1, the CDR3 gives the full variable domain: GAGVSQTPSNKVTEKGKYVELRCDPISGHTALYWYRQSLGQGPEFLIYFQGTGAADDSGLPNDRFFAVRPEGSVSTLKIQRTERGDSAVYLCASSSQGGDTEAFFGQGTRLTVV.

This clonotype has at least ten counts. The chain is built from TRBV6-5 and TRBJ1-1, with 7 bases identical to TRBD1. The length of the CDR3 is 14 residues. CDR1 and CDR2 (germline): MNHEY, SVGAGI. V dropped 4 bases and J dropped 3; count of bases not matched to a gene: 5. The CDR3 is CASSSGGTYTEAFF. The DNA of the CDR3 is TGTGCCAGCAGTTCAGGGGGGACTTACACTGAAGCTTTCTTT.

The chain links TRBV19 to TRBJ2-5; D is possibly TRBD1 (6 bases). Germline lookup yields CDR1 LNHDA and CDR2 SQIVND (reference sequence). Trimming cost V 8 bases and J 4 bases, with 17 bases left between them. This CDR3 has 14 residues. CDR3 sequence reads: CASRRTGFGETQYF. The CDR3 nucleotides are TGTGCCAGTCGACGTACAGGGTTCGGAGAGACCCAGTACTTC.

Of note for this clonotype: The germline gene is not matched at one end of the junction; a read error may be the cause. The chain carries TRBV6-5 and TRBJ1-3, with D maybe TRBD1 (5 bases). This CDR3 has 14 amino acids. Germline assignment: CDR1 MNHEY and CDR2 SVGAGI. The CDR3 spells CASVRPGGSDTIYF. In DNA form, the CDR3 reads TGTGCCAGCGTTAGACCCGGGGGTAGCGACACCATATATTTC.

This clonotype was recorded once. V is TRBV9 and J is TRBJ2-1; TRBD2 agrees at 13 bases. V lost 4 bases and J lost 7; bases outside the gene matches: 14. The V gene's germline CDR1 is SGDLS and CDR2 YYNGEE. The CDR3 consists of 18 residues. The CDR3 protein is CASSQNFGLAGVVNEQFF. As DNA, the CDR3 is TGTGCCAGCAGCCAAAATTTTGGACTAGCGGGGGTTGTAAATGAGCAGTTCTTC.

The chain employs TRBV7-3 and TRBJ2-5, with 9 positions matching TRBD2. CDR1 and CDR2 (germline): SGHTA, FQGTGA. The CDR3 contains 16 residues. J lost 0 bases, V lost 5 bases, and 7 bases had no gene match. CDR3 in amino acids: CASSAIAGEHQETQYF. In nucleotides, the CDR3 is TGTGCCAGCAGCGCAATAGCGGGGGAACACCAAGAGACCCAGTACTTC.

The chain links TRBV2 to TRBJ2-2, with D possibly being TRBD2 (6 bases). V gave up 5 bases and J gave up 7 bases, with 17 bases separating them. CDR3 length: 15 amino acids. CDR1 and CDR2 (germline): SNHLY, FYNNEI. DNA of the CDR3: TGTGCCAGCAGTCGCCCCCGGCTTAGCGGCGGGGAGCTGTTTTTT. Its translation: CASSRPRLSGGELFF.

The chain employs TRBV20-1 and TRBJ1-1; 10 bases agree with TRBD1. The CDR3 spans 14 residues. In germline, CDR1 is DFQATT, CDR2 SNEGSKA (reference sequence). V shed 6 bases, J shed 4 bases, and the junction held 8 bases outside the gene matches. CDR3 sequence reads: CSAPRQGASTEAFF. In nucleotides, the CDR3 is TGCAGTGCGCCCCGACAGGGGGCGAGCACTGAAGCTTTCTTT.

This clonotype has a count of ten or more. This chain links TRBV9 with TRBJ2-4, with D unclear. The CDR3 contains 12 residues. The V gene's germline CDR1 is SGDLS and CDR2 YYNGEE. V was shortened by 3 bases and J by 2 bases, with 3 bases between the two germline ends. The CDR3 bases are TGTGCCAGCAGCGGATCCAAAAACATTCAGTACTTC. It encodes CASSGSKNIQYF.

Here the CDR3 DNA reads TGTGCCAGCAGACGGGGTAAAGCGGGGGGTGAAAATGAGCAGTTCTTC. This gives the protein CASRRGKAGGENEQFF. This sequence joins TRBV2 and TRBJ2-1; 9 nucleotides match TRBD2. Germline loops: CDR1 SNHLY, CDR2 FYNNEI. J gave up 7 bases and V 6 bases, and 13 bases lay outside the gene matches. The CDR3 consists of 16 residues.